The TCR beta chain under discussion was sequenced for a study of identical twins. Findings and caveats of the study: The analysis was cross-sectional rather than longitudinal within donors.

CDR1 is SGHVS and CDR2 is FQNEAQ in the germline V gene. This CDR3 region has 16 residues. V lost 5 bases to trimming and J lost 2 bases, with 19 bases between them. One entry per CDR3 protein results from TCRdb running MiXCR on the 5' RACE reads. The table records 690,000 or so distinct CDR3 sequences, approximately 9% of them present only once. This clonotype came up a few times. Its antigen is still unknown. These same records also appear under a second study, on yellow fever vaccine responses in identical twins.

The sequencing sample was made of PBMCs. The chain uses TRBV7-8 and TRBJ2-7; TRBD1 is a possible D gene (5 bases). The sequence was obtained from a woman aged 18 to 35 in good health. The CDR3 DNA is TGTGCCAGCAGCGAACGGGTAGGGGCGAACACCTACGAGCAGTACTTC. Protein product: CASSERVGANTYEQYF.